Presented here are 24 T cell receptor beta chains from one specimen sequenced in a study of OX40 agonist ivuxolimab in advanced cancers. Using immunoSEQ multiplex PCR, the repertoire was profiled, and TCRdb retains in-frame clones only, with some absent. Of around 20,000 clones in the sample, about 87% are singletons; the top ten hold 30%. Source: CD4+ or CD8+ T cells sorted from blood, taken in a trial of the OX40 agonist ivuxolimab. The receptors come from an adult with an advanced solid tumor such as melanoma, head and neck, liver or kidney cancer.

The chain couples TRBV7-3 to TRBJ2-5, with D maybe TRBD2 (6 bases). Looked up from germline, CDR1 is SGHTA and CDR2 is FQGTGA. Trimming pared 9 bases from V and 1 base from J, leaving 18 bases between. There are 15 residues in the CDR3. CDR3 in amino acids: CARARSSGTQETQYF. CDR3 coding DNA: TGTGCCAGGGCCCGTAGTAGCGGTACCCAAGAGACCCAGTACTTC.

The chain carries TRBV6-5 and TRBJ2-7, with D perhaps matching TRBD1 (6 bases). Germline V gene data show CDR1 as MNHEY and CDR2 as SVGAGI. This CDR3 is built from 13 residues. V dropped 6 bases and J dropped 4 bases, with 13 bases sitting between them. CDR3 sequence (DNA): TGTGCCAGCAGAGGGCTACAGGGTTACGAGCAGTACTTC. This translates into CASRGLQGYEQYF.

This chain links TRBV6-1 with TRBJ2-2; D is uncertain. CDR3 size: 13 residues. The germline CDR1 and CDR2 sequences are MNHNS and SASEGT. V lost 2 bases and J 4 bases, leaving 5 bases between the germline ends. CDR3 sequence (DNA): TGTGCCAGCAGTGAATGGGTCACCGGGGAGCTGTTTTTT. Translated, it gives CASSEWVTGELFF.

This chain's CDR3 is CATMSRLAGAYEQYF. The CDR3 coding sequence is TGCGCCACCATGTCAAGACTAGCGGGAGCCTACGAGCAGTACTTC. The chain carries TRBV10-1 and TRBJ2-7; 12 nucleotides line up with TRBD2. J lost 2 bases, V lost 10 bases, and 9 bases had no gene match. The germline V gene encodes CDR1 WNHNN and CDR2 SYGVQD (reference sequence). This CDR3 is 15 amino acids long.

This clone was seen just once. V usage is TRBV13 and J usage is TRBJ2-6; D uncertain. Looked up from germline, CDR1 is PRHDT and CDR2 is FYEKMQ (reference sequence). V lost 5 bases and J lost 0, with 14 bases in between. The CDR3 totals 17 residues. The DNA of the CDR3 is TGTGCCAGCAGCATACAGACTCGGTTCTCTGGGGCCAACGTCCTGACTTTC. It translates to CASSIQTRFSGANVLTF. Drawing the rest from reference TRBV13 and TRBJ2-6, the complete variable domain is AAGVIQSPRHLIKEKRETATLKCYPIPRHDTVYWYQQGPGQDPQFLISFYEKMQSDKGSIPDRFSAQQFSDYHSELNMSSLELGDSALYFCASSIQTRFSGANVLTFGAGSRLTVL.

The chain combines TRBV19 with TRBJ2-4; a weak D match, TRBD2 (6 bases). Trimming left V 5 bases short and J 0 bases short, with 20 bases between. This CDR3 region has 18 residues. CDR1 is LNHDA and CDR2 is SQIVND in the germline V gene (reference sequence). Written as DNA, the CDR3 is TGTGCCAGTAGTGAATCCCACAGCGGAGGGAAAGCCAAAAACATTCAGTACTTC. Residues: CASSESHSGGKAKNIQYF.

V and J are TRBV28 and TRBJ2-3, with a weak D call TRBD1 (6 bases). CDR1 is MDHEN and CDR2 is SYDVKM in the germline V gene. The CDR3 runs 17 residues. The V gene lost 2 bases and the J gene lost 6 bases, with 21 bases spanning the gap. CDR3 sequence: CASSLSSVQGNPDTQYF. The DNA of the CDR3 is TGTGCCAGCAGTTTAAGTTCGGTACAGGGCAATCCCGATACGCAGTATTTT.

V gene TRBV7-9 combines with J gene TRBJ2-1; D call uncertain. V was trimmed by 6 bases and J by 7 bases, leaving 7 bases between them. Germline lookup yields CDR1 SEHNR and CDR2 FQNEAQ (reference sequence). This CDR3 comprises 11 residues. As DNA, the CDR3 is TGTGCCAGCAGTTTGAAGAATGAGCAGTTCTTC. Its translation: CASSLKNEQFF.

The chain uses TRBV30 and TRBJ1-6; the D is unclear. CDR3 size: 12 residues. The germline CDR1 and CDR2 sequences are GTSNPN and SVGIG (reference sequence). Trimming removed 4 bases at V and 5 bases at J, with 6 bases between. The CDR3 bases are TGTGCCTGGACCGCCCATAATTCACCCCTCCACTTT. The encoded protein is CAWTAHNSPLHF. Drawing the rest from reference TRBV30 and TRBJ1-6, the complete variable domain is SQTIHQWPATLVQPVGSPLSLECTVEGTSNPNLYWYRQAAGRGLQLLFYSVGIGQISSEVPQNLSASRPQDRQFILSSKKLLLSDSGFYLCAWTAHNSPLHFGNGTRLTVT.

This clone was seen a handful of times. The chain carries TRBV10-3 and TRBJ2-7; 7 positions agree with TRBD2. The J segment lost 4 bases and the V segment lost 8 bases, leaving 11 bases of the junction unmatched. Germline V gene data show CDR1 as ENHRY and CDR2 as SYGVKD. The CDR3 has 14 amino acids. DNA of the CDR3: TGTGCCATCGGGATTAGGGAGGGCCGATACGAGCAGTACTTC. The encoded protein is CAIGIREGRYEQYF.

The chain employs TRBV11-2 and TRBJ2-6; D is unresolved. With 5 bases removed from V and 0 bases from J, the gap between germline ends came to 14 bases. The CDR3 contains 17 residues. Germline V gene lookup returns CDR1 SGHAT and CDR2 FQNNGV. For the CDR3, the DNA is TGTGCCAGCAGCCCCGCAGCCGTATTCTCTGGGGCCAACGTCCTGACTTTC. This encodes CASSPAAVFSGANVLTF.

The chain recombines TRBV7-2 with TRBJ2-5; D might be TRBD1 (5 bases). The J call could be wrong; TRBJ2-7 is a better fit for the DNA end. The CDR3 is made up of 13 amino acids. Germline V gives CDR1 SGHTA, CDR2 FQGNSA. CDR3 sequence: CASSLVGHHEQYF. CDR3 nucleotides: TGTGCCAGCAGCTTAGTAGGACACCACGAGCAGTACTTC.

This clone appeared a single time. The V call is TRBV5-4, the J call TRBJ1-2; D perhaps matches TRBD1 (6 bases). The CDR3 is made up of 15 amino acids. CDR1 and CDR2 from the germline V gene are SGHNT and YYREEE (reference sequence). Trimming removed 4 bases from V and 4 bases from J, with 17 bases in between. In DNA form, the CDR3 reads TGTGCCAGCAGCCTACCCGACAGGAGATCCTATGGCTACACCTTC. Translation: CASSLPDRRSYGYTF. Using reference TRBV5-4 and TRBJ1-2 for the parts outside the CDR3, the full variable domain is ETGVTQSPTHLIKTRGQQVTLRCSSQSGHNTVSWYQQALGQGPQFIFQYYREEENGRGNFPPRFSGLQFPNYSSELNVNALELDDSALYLCASSLPDRRSYGYTFGSGTRLTVV.

The chain couples TRBV5-1 to TRBJ2-5, with 11 bases aligning to TRBD1. In germline, CDR1 is SGHRS, CDR2 YFSETQ. This CDR3 comprises 19 residues. The V and J ends lost 3 bases and 2 bases, in that order; junction bases with no gene match: 15. CDR3 sequence (DNA): TGCGCCAGCAGCTCAAAAACTTTTCCCGGGACAGGGGGACAAGAGACCCAGTACTTC. This sequence encodes CASSSKTFPGTGGQETQYF.

V usage is TRBV6-5 and J usage is TRBJ2-7; TRBD1 is a possible D gene (6 bases). Per germline, CDR1 MNHEY and CDR2 SVGAGI. CDR3 size: 16 residues. V was pared by 0 bases and J by 0 bases, with 12 bases between. CDR3: CASSYSRGKSSYEQYF. The DNA for the CDR3 is TGTGCCAGCAGTTACTCGAGGGGGAAGAGCTCCTACGAGCAGTACTTC.

The chain couples TRBV5-1 to TRBJ1-2; no definite D call. Deletions cut 0 bases from V and 14 bases from J, with 17 bases between. The germline gives CDR1 SGHRS, CDR2 YFSETQ. This CDR3 spans 13 amino acids. The CDR3 DNA reads as TGCGCCAGCAGCTTGGACGTCAGCTCCTCTTGGACCTTC. It translates to CASSLDVSSSWTF.

The genes are TRBV7-9 and TRBJ1-2; possible D gene TRBD1, 6 bases. With 5 bases removed from V and 4 bases from J, the gap between germline ends came to 17 bases. CDR3 size: 15 residues. CDR1 and CDR2 from the germline V gene are SEHNR and FQNEAQ (reference sequence). CDR3 DNA sequence: TGTGCCAGCAGCCATAGACTTACAGGGATCTATGGCTACACCTTC. It specifies CASSHRLTGIYGYTF.

This sequence joins TRBV11-2 and TRBJ2-1; D call uncertain. Germline lookup yields CDR1 SGHAT and CDR2 FQNNGV. Between the trimmed V and J ends, which lost 5 bases and 5 bases, there was a span of 13 bases. The CDR3 runs 14 residues. The CDR3 DNA follows: TGTGCCAGCAGCCCCGATGGATTGAACAATGAGCAGTTCTTC. It specifies CASSPDGLNNEQFF.

This sequence joins TRBV11-2 and TRBJ2-7, with unresolved D. V lost 2 bases and J lost 6, with 29 bases in between. Looked up from germline, CDR1 is SGHAT and CDR2 is FQNNGV. The CDR3 consists of 19 residues. The CDR3 spells CASSLFPLGVSSRWGEQYF. The CDR3 bases are TGTGCCAGCAGCTTATTCCCCCTCGGAGTATCGTCCCGCTGGGGCGAGCAGTACTTC.

The chain links TRBV19 to TRBJ2-2; TRBD1 matches 7 bases. Per the germline V gene, CDR1 is LNHDA and CDR2 is SQIVND (reference sequence). J gave up 4 bases and V 4 bases, and 12 bases lay outside the gene matches. This CDR3 region has 17 residues. The CDR3 protein is CASSSTGARSSTGELFF. CDR3 DNA: TGTGCCAGTAGTAGTACAGGGGCCCGTTCTTCCACCGGGGAGCTGTTTTTT.

This clone was counted a single time. The chain uses TRBV5-1 and TRBJ1-6; D may be TRBD1 (6 bases). The V gene's germline CDR1 is SGHRS and CDR2 YFSETQ. This CDR3 is 15 amino acids long. V shed 1 base and J shed 9 bases, with 14 bases lying between them. CDR3 in amino acids: CASSLIAAGVSPLHF. CDR3 DNA sequence: TGCGCCAGCAGCTTGATCGCGGCAGGGGTTTCACCCCTCCACTTT.

This clone has just a few counts. The chain has TRBV19 and TRBJ1-1, with D unclear. Germline CDR1 LNHDA, CDR2 SQIVND (reference sequence). This CDR3 spans 12 amino acids. The V end was cut by 10 bases, the J end by 2 bases, with 11 bases between. The CDR3 DNA is TGTGCCACGTTACAGCCTAACACTGAAGCTTTCTTT. It encodes CATLQPNTEAFF.

This sequence joins TRBV5-1 and TRBJ2-7; D remains unclear. The V gene lost 1 base and the J gene lost 6 bases, with 14 bases spanning the gap. This CDR3 contains 14 residues. CDR1 and CDR2 (germline): SGHRS, YFSETQ. The CDR3 here is CASSLPLQSPEQYF. The CDR3 DNA reads as TGCGCCAGCAGCTTGCCATTGCAAAGCCCCGAGCAGTACTTC. Variable domain in full (rest from reference TRBV5-1 and TRBJ2-7): KAGVTQTPRYLIKTRGQQVTLSCSPISGHRSVSWYQQTPGQGLQFLFEYFSETQRNKGNFPGRFSGRQFSNSRSEMNVSTLELGDSALYLCASSLPLQSPEQYFGPGTRLTVT.

The chain uses TRBV5-4 and TRBJ2-7, with 12 bases fitting TRBD1. With 4 bases clipped from V and 4 bases from J, the junction kept 9 bases outside the gene matches. Germline V gives CDR1 SGHNT, CDR2 YYREEE (reference sequence). The CDR3 has 16 residues. The CDR3 reads CASSRGTGGLLYEQYF. CDR3 nucleotides: TGTGCCAGCAGCCGCGGGACAGGGGGCCTTCTTTACGAGCAGTACTTC.